The clone carrying this T cell receptor beta chain was detected once. Its matching antigen is unknown. Libraries were prepared by immunoSEQ multiplex PCR; TCRdb keeps only in-frame clonotypes and omits some of them. In the table there are 44,000 or so clones, around 89% of which are singletons. The CDR3 consists of 15 residues. V gave up 5 bases and J gave up 5 bases, with 17 bases separating them. Per germline, CDR1 SGHVS and CDR2 FQNEAQ. This record comes from a study of neoadjuvant nivolumab and ipilimumab in lung cancer. For the study at large: The combination arm added day-1 ipilimumab 1 mg/kg to nivolumab 3 mg/kg on days 1, 15, 29. Regarding the study as a whole: Higher pretherapy blood TCR richness went with higher resected-tumor richness.

The chain recombines TRBV7-8 with TRBJ2-3; D may be TRBD1 (6 bases). The specimen was blood, collected before neoadjuvant nivolumab, alone or with ipilimumab. The sequence was obtained from an adult with non-small cell lung cancer. Some clones in this sample may be carry-over from other donors' samples. For the CDR3, the DNA is TGTGCCAGCAGCCTCAATGGACAGATCGGAGATACGCAGTATTTT. Its protein is CASSLNGQIGDTQYF. The full variable domain, in which reference TRBV7-8 and TRBJ2-3 provide the parts outside the CDR3, is GAGVSQSPRYKVAKRGQDVALRCDPISGHVSLFWYQQALGQGPEFLTYFQNEAQLDKSGLPSDRFFAERPEGSVSTLKIQRTQQEDSAVYLCASSLNGQIGDTQYFGPGTRLTVL.